This is a list of T cell receptor beta chains from one sample in a study of cytomegalovirus exposure and HLA in healthy donors. TCRdb's table, derived via immunoSEQ multiplex PCR, lists solely in-frame clones and lacks some. Of roughly 120,000 clones listed, about 76% are singletons. Sequenced sample: PBMCs. Source of these receptors: a woman in her twenties or thirties in good health and CMV-seronegative. The CDR3 runs from the conserved cysteine through the conserved F or W. The D gene is left open where the match is weak. Not all rows give a size; the values are once, few, many and, for expanded clones, a class.

clone_size	d_call	j_call	v_call	cdr3_aa	cdr3_nt
-	TRBD2	TRBJ2-7	TRBV28	CASSDGTSGRGRTYEQYF	TGTGCCAGCAGTGATGGGACTAGCGGGAGAGGGCGAACCTACGAGCAGTACTTC
-	TRBD1	TRBJ1-4	TRBV6-6	CASSYRDSEKLFF	TGTGCCAGCAGTTACCGGGACAGCGAAAAACTGTTTTTT
-	TRBD1	TRBJ2-2	TRBV7-9	CASSSPGQGSIGELFF	TGTGCCAGCAGCTCTCCGGGACAGGGGTCTATCGGGGAGCTGTTTTTT
-	-	TRBJ1-1	TRBV6-6	CASSYSDQVRGTEAFF	TGTGCCAGCAGTTACTCGGACCAAGTCCGGGGCACTGAAGCTTTCTTT
-	-	TRBJ2-2	TRBV5-1	CASSSSTYTGELFF	TGCGCCAGCAGCTCCTCAACATATACCGGGGAGCTGTTTTTT
once	-	TRBJ1-1	TRBV4-3	CASSQDQGHSLAFF	TGCGCCAGCAGCCAAGATCAGGGCCATTCCCTAGCTTTCTTT
-	TRBD2	TRBJ2-1	TRBV7-9	CASSGHLAGDSYNEQFF	TGTGCCAGCAGCGGTCACTTAGCGGGAGACTCCTACAATGAGCAGTTCTTC
-	TRBD1	TRBJ1-2	TRBV19	CASSVTGSNYGYTF	TGTGCCAGTAGTGTGACAGGGTCGAACTATGGCTACACCTTC
-	-	TRBJ1-2	TRBV5-6	CASSLRQAYGYTF	TGTGCCAGCAGCTTAAGACAGGCCTATGGCTACACCTTC
-	TRBD2	TRBJ2-5	TRBV29-1	CSVSDPGTSVETQYF	TGCAGCGTATCCGACCCCGGGACTAGCGTAGAGACCCAGTACTTC
-	TRBD1	TRBJ2-7	TRBV5-6	CASSLGTGAYEQYF	TGTGCCAGCAGCTTGGGGACAGGGGCCTACGAGCAGTACTTC
-	-	TRBJ1-3	TRBV7-2	CASSPAAGTGNTIYF	TGTGCCAGCAGCCCGGCGGCGGGGACCGGAAACACCATATATTTT
few	-	TRBJ2-7	TRBV28	CASSQGGTNSYEQYF	TGTGCCAGCAGCCAGGGCGGGACCAACTCCTACGAGCAGTACTTC
-	TRBD2	TRBJ2-7	TRBV6-5	CASSYSSGRVEQYF	TGTGCCAGCAGTTACTCTAGTGGGAGGGTCGAGCAGTACTTC
-	-	TRBJ2-7	TRBV27	CASSPPLVVGAYEQYF	TGTGCCAGCAGTCCACCTCTTGTTGTGGGGGCCTACGAGCAGTACTTC
-	-	TRBJ2-5	TRBV5-4	CASSSPRDQETQYF	TGTGCCAGCAGTTCTCCCAGGGACCAAGAGACCCAGTACTTC